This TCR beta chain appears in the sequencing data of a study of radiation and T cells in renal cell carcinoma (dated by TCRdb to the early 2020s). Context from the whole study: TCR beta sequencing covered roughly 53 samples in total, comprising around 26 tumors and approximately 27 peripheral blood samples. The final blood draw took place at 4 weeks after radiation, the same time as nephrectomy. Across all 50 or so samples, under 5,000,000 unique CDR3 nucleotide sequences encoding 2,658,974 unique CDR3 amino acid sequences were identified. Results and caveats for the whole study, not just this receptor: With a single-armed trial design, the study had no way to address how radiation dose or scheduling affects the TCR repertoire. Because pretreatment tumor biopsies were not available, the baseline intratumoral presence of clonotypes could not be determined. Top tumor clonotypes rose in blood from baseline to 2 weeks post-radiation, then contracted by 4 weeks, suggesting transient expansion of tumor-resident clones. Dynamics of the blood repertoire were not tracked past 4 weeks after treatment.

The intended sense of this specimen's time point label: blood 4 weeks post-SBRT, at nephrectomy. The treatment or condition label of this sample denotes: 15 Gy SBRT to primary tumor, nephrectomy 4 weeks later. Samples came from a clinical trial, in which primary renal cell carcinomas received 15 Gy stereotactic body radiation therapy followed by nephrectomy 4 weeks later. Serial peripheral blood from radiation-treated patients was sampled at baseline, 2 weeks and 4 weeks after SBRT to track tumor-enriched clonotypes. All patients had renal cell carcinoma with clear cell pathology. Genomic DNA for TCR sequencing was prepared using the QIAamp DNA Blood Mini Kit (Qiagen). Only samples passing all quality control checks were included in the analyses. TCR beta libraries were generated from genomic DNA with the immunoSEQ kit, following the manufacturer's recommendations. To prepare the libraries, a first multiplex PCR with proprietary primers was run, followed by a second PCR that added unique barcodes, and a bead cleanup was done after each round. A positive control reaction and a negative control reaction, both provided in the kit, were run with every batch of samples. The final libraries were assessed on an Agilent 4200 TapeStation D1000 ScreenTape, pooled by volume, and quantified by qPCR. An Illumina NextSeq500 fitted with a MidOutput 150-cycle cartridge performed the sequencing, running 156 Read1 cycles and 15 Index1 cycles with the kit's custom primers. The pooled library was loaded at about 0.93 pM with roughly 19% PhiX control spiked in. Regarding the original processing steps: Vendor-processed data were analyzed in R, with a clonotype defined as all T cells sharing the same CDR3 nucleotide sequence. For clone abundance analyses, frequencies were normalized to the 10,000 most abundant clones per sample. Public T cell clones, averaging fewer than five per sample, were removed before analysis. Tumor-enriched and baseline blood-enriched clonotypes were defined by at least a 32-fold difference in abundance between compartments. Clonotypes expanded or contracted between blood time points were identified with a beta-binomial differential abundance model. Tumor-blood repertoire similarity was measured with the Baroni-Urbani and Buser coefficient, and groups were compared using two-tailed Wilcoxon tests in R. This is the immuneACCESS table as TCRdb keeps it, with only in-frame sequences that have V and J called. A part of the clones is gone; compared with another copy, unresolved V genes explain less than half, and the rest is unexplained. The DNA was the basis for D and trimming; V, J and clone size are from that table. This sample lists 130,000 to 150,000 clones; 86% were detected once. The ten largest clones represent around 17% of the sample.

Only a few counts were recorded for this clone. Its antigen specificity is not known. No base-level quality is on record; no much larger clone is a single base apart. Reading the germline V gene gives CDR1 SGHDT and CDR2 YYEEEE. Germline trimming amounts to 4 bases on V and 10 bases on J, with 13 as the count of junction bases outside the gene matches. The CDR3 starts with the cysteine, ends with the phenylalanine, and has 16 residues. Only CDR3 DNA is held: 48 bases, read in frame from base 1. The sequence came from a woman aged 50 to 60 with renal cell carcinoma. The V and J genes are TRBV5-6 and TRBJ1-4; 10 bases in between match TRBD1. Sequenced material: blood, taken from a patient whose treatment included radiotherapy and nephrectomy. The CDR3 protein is CASSLTRTGGLRKLFF. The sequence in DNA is TGTGCCAGCAGCCTTACGAGGACAGGGGGTCTTAGAAAACTGTTTTTT.